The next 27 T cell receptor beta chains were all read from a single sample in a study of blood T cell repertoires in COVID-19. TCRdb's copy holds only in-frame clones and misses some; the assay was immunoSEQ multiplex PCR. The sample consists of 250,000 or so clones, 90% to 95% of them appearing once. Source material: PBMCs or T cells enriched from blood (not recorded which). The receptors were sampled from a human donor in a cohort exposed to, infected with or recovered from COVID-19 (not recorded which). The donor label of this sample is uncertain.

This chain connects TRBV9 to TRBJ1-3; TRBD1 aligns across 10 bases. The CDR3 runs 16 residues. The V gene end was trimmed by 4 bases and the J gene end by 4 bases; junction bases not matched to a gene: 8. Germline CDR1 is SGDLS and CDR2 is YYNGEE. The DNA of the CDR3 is TGTGCCAGCAGCCCGGGGACAGGGGACGTCGGAAACACCATATATTTT. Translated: CASSPGTGDVGNTIYF.

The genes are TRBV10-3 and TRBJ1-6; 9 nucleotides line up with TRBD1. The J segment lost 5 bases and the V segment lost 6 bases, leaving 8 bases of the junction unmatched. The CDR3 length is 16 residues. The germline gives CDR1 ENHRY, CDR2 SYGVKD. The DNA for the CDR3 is TGTGCCATCAGACCCGGGACAGGGCCCGATAATTCACCCCTCCACTTT. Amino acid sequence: CAIRPGTGPDNSPLHF.

The CDR3, as DNA: TGTGCCAGTAGTATAGCCGGCGGGGGACACGTTATCTTGGGGAACACCATATATTTT. Its translation is CASSIAGGGHVILGNTIYF. The rearrangement joins TRBV19 to TRBJ1-3; D possibly corresponds to TRBD1 (6 bases). Germline-derived CDR1 and CDR2 are LNHDA and SQIVND (reference sequence). CDR3 length equals 19 residues. V was shortened by 1 base and J by 7 bases, with 26 bases between the two germline ends.

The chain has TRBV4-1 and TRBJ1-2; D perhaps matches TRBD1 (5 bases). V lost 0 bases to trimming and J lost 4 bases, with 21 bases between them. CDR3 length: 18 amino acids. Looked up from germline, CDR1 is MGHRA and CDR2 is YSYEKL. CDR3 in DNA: TGCGCCAGCAGCCAAGATCGAGGAAGTTCCGGGGGTGTCTATGGCTACACCTTC. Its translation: CASSQDRGSSGGVYGYTF.

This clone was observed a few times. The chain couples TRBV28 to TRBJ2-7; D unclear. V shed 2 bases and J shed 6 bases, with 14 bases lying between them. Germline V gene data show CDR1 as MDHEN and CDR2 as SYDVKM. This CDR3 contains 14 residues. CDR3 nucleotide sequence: TGTGCCAGCAGTTTAGTGGTGCGAAACAGCGAGCAGTACTTC. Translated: CASSLVVRNSEQYF.

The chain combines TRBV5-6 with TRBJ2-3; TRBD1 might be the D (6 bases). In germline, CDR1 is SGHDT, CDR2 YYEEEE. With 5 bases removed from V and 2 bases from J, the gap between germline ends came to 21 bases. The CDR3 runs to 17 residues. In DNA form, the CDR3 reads TGTGCCAGCAGGCCCTTTCTGCGCAGGGGAGTCACAGATACGCAGTATTTT. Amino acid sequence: CASRPFLRRGVTDTQYF.

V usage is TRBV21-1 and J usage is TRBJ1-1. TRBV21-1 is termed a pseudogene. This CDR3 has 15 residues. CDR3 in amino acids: CASSKGAGGTTEAFF. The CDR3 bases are TGTGCCAGCAGCAAAGGGGCGGGGGGCACCACTGAAGCTTTCTTT.

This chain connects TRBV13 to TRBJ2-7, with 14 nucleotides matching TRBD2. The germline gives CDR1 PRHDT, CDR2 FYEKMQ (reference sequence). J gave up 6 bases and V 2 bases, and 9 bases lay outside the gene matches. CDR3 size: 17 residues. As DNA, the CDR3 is TGTGCCAGCAGCTTAATCGGGACTAGCGGGGGTGTGGGCGAGCAGTACTTC. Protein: CASSLIGTSGGVGEQYF.

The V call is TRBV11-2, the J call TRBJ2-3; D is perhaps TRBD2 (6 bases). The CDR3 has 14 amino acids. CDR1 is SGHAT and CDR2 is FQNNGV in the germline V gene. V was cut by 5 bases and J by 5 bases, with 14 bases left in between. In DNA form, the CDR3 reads TGTGCCAGCAGCCGCCGGGAGACGGGAGATACGCAGTATTTT. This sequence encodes CASSRRETGDTQYF.

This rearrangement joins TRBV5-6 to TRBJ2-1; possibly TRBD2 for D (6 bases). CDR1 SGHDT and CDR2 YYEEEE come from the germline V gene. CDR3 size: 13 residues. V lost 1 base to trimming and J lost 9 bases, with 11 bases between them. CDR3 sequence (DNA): TGTGCCAGCAGCTTGACAGCGGGCGTTGAGCAGTTCTTC. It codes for CASSLTAGVEQFF.

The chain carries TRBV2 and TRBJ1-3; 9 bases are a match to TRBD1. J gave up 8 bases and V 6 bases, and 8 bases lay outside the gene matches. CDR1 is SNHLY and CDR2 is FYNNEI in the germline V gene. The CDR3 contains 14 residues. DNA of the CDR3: TGTGCCAGCAGAGAGGACAGGGGACGGGACACCATATATTTT. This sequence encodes CASREDRGRDTIYF.

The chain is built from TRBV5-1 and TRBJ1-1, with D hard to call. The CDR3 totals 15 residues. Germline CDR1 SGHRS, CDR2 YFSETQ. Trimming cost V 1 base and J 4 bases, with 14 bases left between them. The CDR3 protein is CASSLKGAGGTEAFF. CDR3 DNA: TGCGCCAGCAGCTTGAAGGGCGCTGGAGGCACTGAAGCTTTCTTT.

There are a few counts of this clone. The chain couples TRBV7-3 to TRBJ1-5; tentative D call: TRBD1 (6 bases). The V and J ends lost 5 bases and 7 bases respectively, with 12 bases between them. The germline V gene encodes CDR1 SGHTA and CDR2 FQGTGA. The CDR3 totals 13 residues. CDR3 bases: TGTGCCAGCAGCGCAGGGGTTGGGCAGCCCCAGCATTTT. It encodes CASSAGVGQPQHF.

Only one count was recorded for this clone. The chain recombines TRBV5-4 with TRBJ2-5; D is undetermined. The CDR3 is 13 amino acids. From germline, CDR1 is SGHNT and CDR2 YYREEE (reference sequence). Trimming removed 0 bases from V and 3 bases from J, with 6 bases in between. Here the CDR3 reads CASSLDAKETQYF. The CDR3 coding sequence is TGTGCCAGCAGCTTGGACGCGAAAGAGACCCAGTACTTC.

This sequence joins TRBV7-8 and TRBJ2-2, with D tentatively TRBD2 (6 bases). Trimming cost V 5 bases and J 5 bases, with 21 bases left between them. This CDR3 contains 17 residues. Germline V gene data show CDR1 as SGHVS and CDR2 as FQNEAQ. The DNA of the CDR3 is TGTGCCAGCAGCCCGACCGGAGCGCGGAGGGGTACCGGGGAGCTGTTTTTT. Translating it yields CASSPTGARRGTGELFF.

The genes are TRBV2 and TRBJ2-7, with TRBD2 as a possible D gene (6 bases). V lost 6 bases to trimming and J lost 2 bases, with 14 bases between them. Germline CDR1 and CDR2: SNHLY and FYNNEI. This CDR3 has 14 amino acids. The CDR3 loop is CASRSGRGAYEQYF. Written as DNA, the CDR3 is TGTGCCAGCAGGTCTGGGCGGGGAGCCTACGAGCAGTACTTC.

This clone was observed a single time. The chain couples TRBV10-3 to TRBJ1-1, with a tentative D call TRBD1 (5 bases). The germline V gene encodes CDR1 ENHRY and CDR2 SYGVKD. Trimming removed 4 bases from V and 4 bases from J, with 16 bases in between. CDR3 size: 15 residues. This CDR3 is CAISASGPKRTEAFF. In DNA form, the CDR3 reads TGTGCCATCAGTGCATCAGGGCCTAAACGCACTGAAGCTTTCTTT.

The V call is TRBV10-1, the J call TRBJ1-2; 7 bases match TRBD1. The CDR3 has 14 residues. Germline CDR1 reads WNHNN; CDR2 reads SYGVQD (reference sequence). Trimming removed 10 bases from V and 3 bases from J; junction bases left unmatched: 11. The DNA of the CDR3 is TGCGCCACCTCCATACAGGGGTGGTACTATGGCTACACCTTC. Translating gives CATSIQGWYYGYTF.

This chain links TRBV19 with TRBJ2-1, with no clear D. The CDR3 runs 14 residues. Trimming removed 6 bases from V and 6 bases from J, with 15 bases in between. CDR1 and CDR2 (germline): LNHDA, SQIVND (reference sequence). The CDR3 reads CASSPWALGNEQFF. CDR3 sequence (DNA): TGTGCCAGTAGCCCGTGGGCCCTTGGCAATGAGCAGTTCTTC.

CDR3 coding DNA: TGTGCCAGCAGCCTAGGGGGCGCGGGCAATCAGCCCCAGCATTTT. Amino acid sequence: CASSLGGAGNQPQHF. The chain joins TRBV27 to TRBJ1-5, with 7 bases matching TRBD1. V gave up 6 bases and J gave up 2 bases; unmatched junction bases: 7. There are 15 residues in the CDR3. Germline loops: CDR1 MNHEY, CDR2 SMNVEV (reference sequence).

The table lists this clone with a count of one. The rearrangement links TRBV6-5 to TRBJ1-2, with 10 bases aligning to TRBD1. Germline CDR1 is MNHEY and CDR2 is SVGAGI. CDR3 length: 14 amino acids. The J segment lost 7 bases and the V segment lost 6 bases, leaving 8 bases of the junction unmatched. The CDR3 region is CASRTLTGGGGYTF. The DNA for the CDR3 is TGTGCCAGCAGAACCCTGACAGGGGGCGGTGGCTACACCTTC.

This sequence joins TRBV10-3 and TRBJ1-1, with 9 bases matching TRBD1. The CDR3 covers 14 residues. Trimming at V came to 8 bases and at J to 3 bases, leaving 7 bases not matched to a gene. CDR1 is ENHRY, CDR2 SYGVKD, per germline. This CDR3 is CAILRQGGYTEAFF. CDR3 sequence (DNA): TGTGCCATCCTTCGACAGGGGGGATACACTGAAGCTTTCTTT.

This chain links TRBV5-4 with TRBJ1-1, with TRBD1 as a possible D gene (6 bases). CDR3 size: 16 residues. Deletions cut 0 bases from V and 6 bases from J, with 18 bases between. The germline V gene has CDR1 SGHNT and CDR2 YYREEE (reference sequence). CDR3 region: CASSLVQGTLFAEAFF. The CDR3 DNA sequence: TGTGCCAGCAGCTTGGTCCAGGGGACATTATTCGCTGAAGCTTTCTTT.

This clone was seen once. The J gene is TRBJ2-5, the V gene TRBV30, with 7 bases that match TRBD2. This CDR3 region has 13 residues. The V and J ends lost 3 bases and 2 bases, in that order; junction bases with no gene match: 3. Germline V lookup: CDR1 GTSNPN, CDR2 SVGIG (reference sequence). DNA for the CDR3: TGTGCCTGGAGCACCGGGGGGCAAGAGACCCAGTACTTC. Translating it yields CAWSTGGQETQYF.

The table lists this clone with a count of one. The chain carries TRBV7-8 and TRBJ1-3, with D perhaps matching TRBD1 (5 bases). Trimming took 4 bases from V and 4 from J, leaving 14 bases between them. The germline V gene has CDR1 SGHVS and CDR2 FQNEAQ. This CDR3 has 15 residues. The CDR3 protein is CASSSSGISGNTIYF. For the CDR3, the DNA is TGTGCCAGCAGCTCATCAGGGATCTCAGGAAACACCATATATTTT.

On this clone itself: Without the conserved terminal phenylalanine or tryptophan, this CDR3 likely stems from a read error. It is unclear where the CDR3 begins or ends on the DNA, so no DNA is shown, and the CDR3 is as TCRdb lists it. The CDR3 is CASSCPDRLVI. J is TRBJ1-4 and V is TRBV11-3; TRBD1, the table's D call, was not compared with the DNA. Germline V lookup: CDR1 SGHNT, CDR2 YENEEA. The CDR3 length equals 11 residues, ends included.

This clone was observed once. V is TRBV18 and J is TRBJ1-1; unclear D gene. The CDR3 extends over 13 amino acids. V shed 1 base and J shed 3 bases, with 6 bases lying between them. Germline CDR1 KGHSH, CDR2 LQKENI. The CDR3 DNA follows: TGTGCCAGCTCACCACAATCCTACACTGAAGCTTTCTTT. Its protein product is CASSPQSYTEAFF.